The present T cell receptor (beta chain) was sequenced within a study of human T cells and chemical hapten exposure. Across the whole study: Across the whole study, which lasted approximately 23 weeks, patients were given diphenylcyclopropenone on the scalp once a week. The patients, most of them female, presented with alopecia areata, totalis or universalis.

TCRdb re-called the RACE reads with MiXCR, one entry per CDR3 protein. The table shows tens of thousands of distinct CDR3 sequences, with around 7% occurring only once. Time point noted: pre-sensitization, week 0. Treatment: therapeutic diphenylcyclopropenone sensitization with weekly scalp DPC. The CDR3 totals 15 residues. V was pared by 2 bases and J by 3 bases, with 4 bases of the junction left unmatched. Germline V gene data show CDR1 as MNHEY and CDR2 as SMNVEV (reference sequence). The chain is built from TRBV27 and TRBJ1-5, with 7 bases matching TRBD1. Sequenced material: whole blood, taken in connection with sensitization to the hapten diphenylcyclopropenone (DPC). This TCR was sampled from a woman aged 25 to 39 with alopecia areata. Some clones in this sample may be carry-over from other donors' samples. Here the CDR3 reads CASSLEGAYNQPQHF. The CDR3 bases are TGTGCCAGCAGTTTAGAGGGGGCGTACAATCAGCCCCAGCATTTT.